This entry lists 19 T cell receptor beta chains sequenced from one sample in a study of blood T cell repertoires in COVID-19 (dated by TCRdb to 2020 to 2021). Library preparation used the immunoSEQ multiplex PCR assay. As stored in TCRdb, this immuneACCESS dataset retains in-frame rearrangements with V and J assigned. A fraction of the clones does not appear; measured against another copy, unresolved V genes explain less than half of the discrepancy, and the remainder lacks a known reason. The sample data list about 87,000 clones, and 85% to 90% of these were observed just once. The top ten clonotypes cover 4% to 5.5% of the sample. Sequencing used peripheral blood. These receptors came from a man aged 35-49 years with acute or convalescent COVID-19.

J is TRBJ2-1 and V is TRBV5-1, with TRBD1 as a possible D gene (5 bases). This CDR3 region has 14 residues. Germline-derived CDR1 and CDR2 are SGHRS and YFSETQ. V was cut by 3 bases and J by 3 bases, with 10 bases left in between. The DNA of the CDR3 is TGCGCCAGCAGCTCTCAGGGTATCTACAATGAGCAGTTCTTC. Protein product: CASSSQGIYNEQFF. Full variable domain (rest looked up from reference TRBV5-1 and TRBJ2-1): KAGVTQTPRYLIKTRGQQVTLSCSPISGHRSVSWYQQTPGQGLQFLFEYFSETQRNKGNFPGRFSGRQFSNSRSEMNVSTLELGDSALYLCASSSQGIYNEQFFGPGTRLTVL.

This chain uses TRBV27 with TRBJ1-1; D gene uncertain. The V end was cut by 5 bases, the J end by 3 bases, with 13 bases between. The CDR3 is 14 residues long. The germline V gene has CDR1 MNHEY and CDR2 SMNVEV (reference sequence). The CDR3 loop is CASSLYPRDTEAFF. The CDR3, as DNA: TGTGCCAGCAGTCTTTACCCTCGGGACACTGAAGCTTTCTTT.

V gene TRBV5-4 combines with J gene TRBJ1-2; D is possibly TRBD1 (6 bases). Germline values: CDR1 SGHNT, CDR2 YYREEE (reference sequence). With 3 bases removed from V and 1 base from J, the gap between germline ends came to 13 bases. The CDR3 is made up of 15 amino acids. The CDR3 loop reads CASSSRQEDNYGYTF. CDR3 sequence (DNA): TGTGCCAGCAGCTCTAGACAGGAGGATAACTATGGCTACACCTTC.

This clone was detected only once. This chain uses TRBV19 with TRBJ2-7, with D tentatively TRBD1 (6 bases). The germline V and J ends were trimmed by 6 bases and 0 bases, with 15 bases remaining between them. Germline CDR1 and CDR2: LNHDA and SQIVND (reference sequence). The CDR3 covers 15 residues. CDR3 sequence reads: CASSPGHRASYEQYF. The CDR3 DNA reads as TGTGCCAGTAGCCCGGGCCACAGGGCCTCCTACGAGCAGTACTTC.

The chain couples TRBV19 to TRBJ2-5; possibly TRBD1 for D (5 bases). The CDR3 totals 13 residues. Trimming took 5 bases from V and 5 from J, leaving 12 bases between them. From germline, CDR1 is LNHDA and CDR2 SQIVND (reference sequence). CDR3 nucleotides: TGTGCCAGTAGTCCCAGGGATGGGGAGACCCAGTACTTC. Translating it yields CASSPRDGETQYF.

This chain links TRBV30 with TRBJ1-5; possible D gene TRBD1, 5 bases. The CDR3 extends over 13 amino acids. CDR1 and CDR2 (germline): GTSNPN, SVGIG (reference sequence). V dropped 1 base and J dropped 6 bases, with 10 bases sitting between them. The CDR3 spells CAWSERGGQPQHF. The CDR3 DNA reads TGTGCCTGGAGTGAGAGGGGAGGTCAGCCCCAGCATTTT. The complete variable domain, with remaining parts taken from reference TRBV30 and TRBJ1-5, reads SQTIHQWPATLVQPVGSPLSLECTVEGTSNPNLYWYRQAAGRGLQLLFYSVGIGQISSEVPQNLSASRPQDRQFILSSKKLLLSDSGFYLCAWSERGGQPQHFGDGTRLSIL.

The rearrangement uses TRBV30 and TRBJ2-4; D not resolved. With 1 base removed from V and 10 bases from J, the gap between germline ends came to 11 bases. Germline V lookup: CDR1 GTSNPN, CDR2 SVGIG (reference sequence). This CDR3 region has 12 residues. CDR3 sequence reads: CAWSGATSIQYF. CDR3 sequence (DNA): TGTGCCTGGAGTGGAGCGACTTCTATTCAGTACTTC.

This clone was recorded once. This rearrangement joins TRBV5-1 to TRBJ1-4; a weak D match, TRBD1 (5 bases). The V gene lost 5 bases and the J gene lost 7 bases, with 15 bases spanning the gap. The CDR3 totals 14 residues. Germline-derived CDR1 and CDR2 are SGHRS and YFSETQ. CDR3 in amino acids: CASSPGNSLEKLFF. CDR3 coding DNA: TGCGCCAGCAGTCCAGGGAATAGTCTTGAAAAACTGTTTTTT.

The genes are TRBV4-3 and TRBJ2-5; D is possibly TRBD1 (7 bases). Trimming removed 4 bases at V and 5 bases at J, with 17 bases between. This CDR3 has 15 residues. The germline V gene has CDR1 LGHNA and CDR2 YSLEER. CDR3 residues: CASSPDSGGYETQYF. The CDR3 DNA reads as TGCGCCAGCAGCCCAGATTCAGGGGGGTATGAGACCCAGTACTTC.

This clone was seen just once. The chain links TRBV9 to TRBJ2-5, with D perhaps TRBD2 (6 bases). Germline CDR1 SGDLS, CDR2 YYNGEE. The CDR3 consists of 14 residues. Deletions cut 7 bases from V and 5 bases from J, with 18 bases between. CDR3 coding DNA: TGTGCCAGCTGCTCTGGGGGGTCAGGGGAGACCCAGTACTTC. It encodes CASCSGGSGETQYF.

About this clone itself: The junction departs from germline at one end; a sequencing error may be responsible. This chain connects TRBV5-1 to TRBJ2-1; 9 bases align to TRBD1. There are 12 residues in the CDR3. In germline, CDR1 is SGHRS, CDR2 YFSETQ. The chain's CDR3 is CASSLEGQGGIF. The DNA for the CDR3 is TGCGCCAGCAGCTTGGAGGGACAGGGAGGTATCTTC.

V usage is TRBV12-3 or TRBV12-4 and J usage is TRBJ1-1; D not resolved. This CDR3 spans 13 amino acids. V shed 3 bases and J shed 6 bases, with 11 bases lying between them. DNA for the CDR3: TGTGCCAGCAGTTTGAGTAGGAGTTCTGAAGCTTTCTTT. It codes for CASSLSRSSEAFF.

The gene calls are TRBV19 and TRBJ2-2; 7 nucleotides agree with TRBD1. Trimming took 3 bases from V and 4 from J; bases not matched to a gene: 8. The CDR3 covers 16 residues. Germline CDR1 LNHDA, CDR2 SQIVND (reference sequence). CDR3 region: CASSIVGAGGTGELFF. The CDR3 DNA follows: TGTGCCAGTAGTATTGTAGGAGCAGGGGGCACCGGGGAGCTGTTTTTT.

The genes are TRBV5-4 and TRBJ1-1, with D unresolved. Trimming removed 0 bases from V and 1 base from J, with 7 bases in between. CDR3 size: 14 residues. Looked up from germline, CDR1 is SGHNT and CDR2 is YYREEE (reference sequence). The CDR3 bases are TGTGCCAGCAGCTTGGCCTTAGAGAACACTGAAGCTTTCTTT. This codes for CASSLALENTEAFF.

The V gene is TRBV24-1, the J gene TRBJ2-6; 9 nucleotides line up with TRBD1. Germline trimming cut 4 bases from V and 10 bases from J; bases unmatched to any gene: 10. The CDR3 is 16 residues long. CDR1 and CDR2 from the germline V gene are KGHDR and SFDVKD. The CDR3 region is CATSDPAGQGRNVLTF. In DNA, the CDR3 is TGTGCCACCAGTGACCCTGCAGGACAGGGGCGGAACGTCCTGACTTTC.

The J gene is TRBJ2-1, the V gene TRBV10-3; no clear D gene. The ends were cut back, 0 bases at V and 10 bases at J, with 10 bases in the middle. From germline, CDR1 is ENHRY and CDR2 SYGVKD. The length of the CDR3 is 13 residues. For the CDR3, the DNA is TGTGCCATCAGTGAGTCCGACGGCGGAGAGCAGTTCTTC. Protein: CAISESDGGEQFF.

V and J are TRBV5-1 and TRBJ2-5; TRBD2 matches 13 bases. The germline CDR1 and CDR2 sequences are SGHRS and YFSETQ. The CDR3 is 18 amino acids. The V and J ends lost 4 bases and 4 bases, in that order; junction bases with no gene match: 13. In DNA, the CDR3 is TGCGCCAGCAGCCTACGTAACACTAGCGGGAGGGCCCGAGAGACCCAGTACTTC. It specifies CASSLRNTSGRARETQYF. The whole variable domain, remainder taken from reference TRBV5-1 and TRBJ2-5, is KAGVTQTPRYLIKTRGQQVTLSCSPISGHRSVSWYQQTPGQGLQFLFEYFSETQRNKGNFPGRFSGRQFSNSRSEMNVSTLELGDSALYLCASSLRNTSGRARETQYFGPGTRLLVL.

The chain combines TRBV19 with TRBJ2-4; the match to TRBD2 covers 7 bases. Germline values: CDR1 LNHDA, CDR2 SQIVND (reference sequence). V lost 3 bases, J lost 1 base, and 0 bases stayed unmatched. This CDR3 region has 14 residues. The CDR3 region is CASSIGGAKNIQYF. The CDR3 region has the DNA TGTGCCAGTAGTATCGGGGGGGCCAAAAACATTCAGTACTTC.

The chain has TRBV7-2 and TRBJ2-6; 8 bases are a match to TRBD2. This CDR3 comprises 18 residues. Trimming removed 1 base from V and 1 base from J; junction bases left unmatched: 6. CDR1 and CDR2 (germline): SGHTA, FQGNSA. The CDR3 region is CASSLGPAGVSGANVLTF. The CDR3 DNA sequence: TGTGCCAGCAGCTTAGGGCCAGCGGGAGTATCTGGGGCCAACGTCCTGACTTTC. Full variable domain (missing parts from reference TRBV7-2 and TRBJ2-6): GAGVSQSPSNKVTEKGKDVELRCDPISGHTALYWYRQSLGQGLEFLIYFQGNSAPDKSGLPSDRFSAERTGGSVSTLTIQRTQQEDSAVYLCASSLGPAGVSGANVLTFGAGSRLTVL.